Listed below are T cell receptor beta chains from one sample, sequenced in a study of shared clonotypes between healthy human individuals. Data came from immunoSEQ multiplex PCR; TCRdb stores just in-frame clones and leaves some out. The sample includes around 100,000 clones, 55% to 80% of them seen just once. The sequencing input was memory CD8+ T cells sorted from blood. These receptors were obtained from a woman in her twenties or thirties in good health. Each CDR3 is given with its conserved first and last residue. The D gene is left open where the match is weak. The listing skips clone size in some rows; elsewhere it reads once, few, many or a size class.

v_gene: TRBV5-6; d_gene: TRBD1; abundance: -; j_gene: TRBJ1-4; CDR3nt: TGTGCCAGCAGCTTGGCGACAGGGGGCAACGAAAAACTGTTTTTT; CDR3aa: CASSLATGGNEKLFF
v_gene: TRBV27; d_gene: TRBD2; abundance: -; j_gene: TRBJ2-3; CDR3nt: TGTGCCAGCAGTCCCTGGACTAGCGGCACAGATACGCAGTATTTT; CDR3aa: CASSPWTSGTDTQYF
v_gene: TRBV25-1; d_gene: TRBD2; abundance: -; j_gene: TRBJ2-7; CDR3nt: TGTGCCAGCATCTCATCCTCTAGCGGGAGCTCCTACGAGCAGTACTTC; CDR3aa: CASISSSSGSSYEQYF
v_gene: TRBV7-9; d_gene: -; abundance: -; j_gene: TRBJ2-3; CDR3nt: TGTGCCAGCAGCTTAAACCTTGAGCGACCCACAGATACGCAGTATTTT; CDR3aa: CASSLNLERPTDTQYF
v_gene: TRBV18; d_gene: TRBD1; abundance: few; j_gene: TRBJ1-3; CDR3nt: TGTGCCAGCTCAGGACAGGGACTGTCTGGAAACACCATATATTTT; CDR3aa: CASSGQGLSGNTIYF
v_gene: TRBV18; d_gene: -; abundance: -; j_gene: TRBJ2-2; CDR3nt: TGTGCCAGCGCGACCGCGCAGGCTTACACCGGGGAGCTGTTTTTT; CDR3aa: CASATAQAYTGELFF
v_gene: TRBV5-1; d_gene: -; abundance: -; j_gene: TRBJ2-3; CDR3nt: TGCGCCAGCAGCTCGGGACCGGGGGCTAAGCGGCGGTATTTT; CDR3aa: CASSSGPGAKRRYF
v_gene: TRBV19; d_gene: TRBD2; abundance: -; j_gene: TRBJ2-7; CDR3nt: TGTGCCACCCGAAAAGCGGGGTGCCACGACGAGCAGTACTTC; CDR3aa: CATRKAGCHDEQYF
v_gene: TRBV6-6; d_gene: TRBD1; abundance: -; j_gene: TRBJ1-1; CDR3nt: TGTGCCAGCAGTTATTACCGGGACAGGGGAGAAGATGCTTTCTTT; CDR3aa: CASSYYRDRGEDAFF
v_gene: TRBV7-2; d_gene: -; abundance: -; j_gene: TRBJ2-7; CDR3nt: TGTGCCAGCAGCTCCTATCTGGAATCCTACGAGCAGTACTTC; CDR3aa: CASSSYLESYEQYF
v_gene: TRBV18; d_gene: -; abundance: -; j_gene: TRBJ1-4; CDR3nt: TGTGCCAGCTCACCAGGGTTTCGTGAAAAACTGTTTTTT; CDR3aa: CASSPGFREKLFF
v_gene: TRBV28; d_gene: -; abundance: -; j_gene: TRBJ2-4; CDR3nt: TGTGCCAGCAGTTTAGGGACTGCAGGAAGAGTAGCCAAAAACATTCAGTACTTC; CDR3aa: CASSLGTAGRVAKNIQYF
v_gene: TRBV4-3; d_gene: TRBD2; abundance: -; j_gene: TRBJ2-5; CDR3nt: TGCGCCAGCAGCCAAGTAGCGGGGGACCAAGAGACCCAGTACTTC; CDR3aa: CASSQVAGDQETQYF
v_gene: TRBV9; d_gene: TRBD2; abundance: once; j_gene: TRBJ2-1; CDR3nt: TGTGCCAGCAGCGTAGCTAGCGGGATTTACAATGAGCAGTTCTTC; CDR3aa: CASSVASGIYNEQFF
v_gene: TRBV27; d_gene: -; abundance: -; j_gene: TRBJ2-3; CDR3nt: TGTGCCAGCAGTTTATGGGTCCCGGGAGAGAGCACAGATACGCAGTATTTT; CDR3aa: CASSLWVPGESTDTQYF
v_gene: TRBV25-1; d_gene: -; abundance: few; j_gene: TRBJ2-5; CDR3nt: TGTGCCAGCAGCCTACCTACCTCCCCCGGGACGGCAGAGACCCAGTACTTC; CDR3aa: CASSLPTSPGTAETQYF
v_gene: TRBV7-6; d_gene: -; abundance: -; j_gene: TRBJ2-2; CDR3nt: TGTGCCAGCAGCTTAGCGGGATGGGACGGGAGTAACACCGGGGAGCTGTTTTTT; CDR3aa: CASSLAGWDGSNTGELFF
v_gene: TRBV25-1; d_gene: -; abundance: -; j_gene: TRBJ2-3; CDR3nt: TGTGCCAGCAGTGAACGCCAGGGGTTAGATACGCAGTATTTT; CDR3aa: CASSERQGLDTQYF
v_gene: TRBV5-5; d_gene: TRBD1; abundance: many; j_gene: TRBJ1-4; CDR3nt: TGTGCCAGCAGAAAGAACAGGGGGCCGGATGAAAAACTGTTTTTT; CDR3aa: CASRKNRGPDEKLFF
v_gene: TRBV19; d_gene: TRBD1; abundance: -; j_gene: TRBJ1-2; CDR3nt: TGTGCCAGTAGGAAGGGGGCCCCTTCTAACTATGGCTACACCTTC; CDR3aa: CASRKGAPSNYGYTF
v_gene: TRBV2; d_gene: -; abundance: -; j_gene: TRBJ2-2; CDR3nt: TGTGCCAGCAGTGTTGGTCAGAGGGGGTCCGGGGAGCTGTTTTTT; CDR3aa: CASSVGQRGSGELFF
v_gene: TRBV23-1; d_gene: -; abundance: -; j_gene: TRBJ1-1; CDR3nt: TGCGCCAACCCGGGACTTCTGAACACTGAAGCTTTCTTT; CDR3aa: CANPGLLNTEAFF
v_gene: TRBV18; d_gene: TRBD1; abundance: -; j_gene: TRBJ2-7; CDR3nt: TGTGCCAGCTCACCGACAGGGGTTGCCTACGAGCAGTACTTC; CDR3aa: CASSPTGVAYEQYF
v_gene: TRBV28; d_gene: TRBD1; abundance: many; j_gene: TRBJ2-7; CDR3nt: TGTGCCAGCACCCCCACCGGGACAGGGGCCTACGAGCAGTACTTC; CDR3aa: CASTPTGTGAYEQYF
v_gene: TRBV6-1; d_gene: TRBD1; abundance: -; j_gene: TRBJ1-4; CDR3nt: TGTGCCAGCAGGCGCTACAGAGGGGGCAACGAAAAACTGTTTTTT; CDR3aa: CASRRYRGGNEKLFF
v_gene: TRBV18; d_gene: -; abundance: -; j_gene: TRBJ1-1; CDR3nt: TGTGCCAGCTCACCAATGAGGAGCACTGAAGCTTTCTTT; CDR3aa: CASSPMRSTEAFF
v_gene: TRBV25-1; d_gene: TRBD1; abundance: -; j_gene: TRBJ2-7; CDR3nt: TGTGCCAGCAGTGCAGGACAGGGAACCTACGAGCAGTACTTC; CDR3aa: CASSAGQGTYEQYF
v_gene: TRBV6-1; d_gene: TRBD2; abundance: -; j_gene: TRBJ2-7; CDR3nt: TGTGCCAGCAGTGACCCGGGGAGGGTAGGGGAGCAGTACTTC; CDR3aa: CASSDPGRVGEQYF
v_gene: TRBV10-3; d_gene: -; abundance: once; j_gene: TRBJ1-2; CDR3nt: TGTGCCATCCGGTCGGTCCGTACATGGGTTGGCTACACCTTC; CDR3aa: CAIRSVRTWVGYTF
v_gene: TRBV7-8; d_gene: -; abundance: -; j_gene: TRBJ1-2; CDR3nt: TGTGCCAGCAGCTTAGGGGCAGGTCTTTACGGCTACACCTTC; CDR3aa: CASSLGAGLYGYTF
v_gene: TRBV19; d_gene: -; abundance: many; j_gene: TRBJ1-5; CDR3nt: TGTGCCAGTAGTATTTGGGGGCCTCAGCCCCAGCATTTT; CDR3aa: CASSIWGPQPQHF
v_gene: TRBV27; d_gene: TRBD1; abundance: -; j_gene: TRBJ2-5; CDR3nt: TGTGCCAGCGGGACAGGGGGAGAGACCCAGTACTTC; CDR3aa: CASGTGGETQYF
v_gene: TRBV29-1; d_gene: TRBD2; abundance: -; j_gene: TRBJ2-3; CDR3nt: TGCAGCATTGGCGCGGACGAATTCGCCCCTCGGGAGGAGACAGATACGCAGTATTTT; CDR3aa: CSIGADEFAPREETDTQYF
v_gene: TRBV7-8; d_gene: TRBD2; abundance: -; j_gene: TRBJ2-1; CDR3nt: TGTGCCAGCAGCTTTGGGACTAGCCTCTATGAGCAGTTCTTC; CDR3aa: CASSFGTSLYEQFF
v_gene: TRBV5-1; d_gene: -; abundance: -; j_gene: TRBJ2-3; CDR3nt: TGCGCCAGCAGCTGGTCAACGGGAGTGGACACAGATACGCAGTATTTT; CDR3aa: CASSWSTGVDTDTQYF
v_gene: TRBV7-2; d_gene: -; abundance: -; j_gene: TRBJ2-7; CDR3nt: TGTGCCAGCAGCTTATTTGCCGAGGGCTCCTACGAGCAGTACTTC; CDR3aa: CASSLFAEGSYEQYF
v_gene: TRBV20-1; d_gene: -; abundance: -; j_gene: TRBJ2-1; CDR3nt: TGCAGTGCCCAACACGAGGGGCAGTTCTTC; CDR3aa: CSAQHEGQFF
v_gene: TRBV9; d_gene: TRBD2; abundance: -; j_gene: TRBJ2-3; CDR3nt: TGTGCCAGCAGCGTACATAGCGGGAGAGGGACAGATACGCAGTATTTT; CDR3aa: CASSVHSGRGTDTQYF
v_gene: TRBV4-1; d_gene: -; abundance: -; j_gene: TRBJ2-1; CDR3nt: TGCGCCAGCAGCCAAGCGGATCTGGGCCTTTACAATGAGCAGTTCTTC; CDR3aa: CASSQADLGLYNEQFF
v_gene: TRBV27; d_gene: -; abundance: -; j_gene: TRBJ1-2; CDR3nt: TGTGCCAGCAGTGGAGCAGGGGCTGGCGGCTACACCTTC; CDR3aa: CASSGAGAGGYTF
v_gene: TRBV19; d_gene: -; abundance: -; j_gene: TRBJ2-6; CDR3nt: TGTGCCAGTAGAGGCTCTGGGGCCAACGTCCTGACTTTC; CDR3aa: CASRGSGANVLTF
v_gene: TRBV25-1; d_gene: -; abundance: -; j_gene: TRBJ2-1; CDR3nt: TGTGCCAGCAGTGAAGTGTATGAGCAGTTCTTC; CDR3aa: CASSEVYEQFF
v_gene: TRBV7-8; d_gene: -; abundance: -; j_gene: TRBJ2-7; CDR3nt: TGTGCCAGCAGCTTGGTACAGGGATCTGGGGGCGAGCAGTACTTC; CDR3aa: CASSLVQGSGGEQYF